The 5 T cell receptor beta chains below all came from one sample that was sequenced in a study of HIV-infected patients and healthy controls (dated 2014 in TCRdb). Preparation of the library involved 5' RACE. The run used an Illumina MiSeq. TCRdb handled the public reads itself, with Q25 trimming in fastp and clone calling in MiXCR, and kept productive beta chains. Rows with a matching CDR3 protein are joined into one entry that keeps the most common DNA and genes. The sample records 18,000 or so distinct CDR3 sequences, roughly 19% of which are singletons. Of the sample, 33% falls within the top ten clones. The sequenced material came from CD8+ T cells from blood. These receptors were collected from a human donor in good health.

The gene calls are TRBV9 and TRBJ1-5; D may be TRBD1 (6 bases). V was shortened by 0 bases and J by 6 bases, with 13 bases between the two germline ends. The germline gives CDR1 SGDLS, CDR2 YYNGEE. There are 15 residues in the CDR3. CDR3 in amino acids: CASSVGPGGAQPQHF. CDR3 in DNA: TGTGCCAGCAGCGTAGGGCCGGGGGGCGCTCAGCCCCAGCATTTT. Supplemented by reference TRBV9 and TRBJ1-5, the full variable domain reads DSGVTQTPKHLITATGQRVTLRCSPRSGDLSVYWYQQSLDQGLQFLIQYYNGEERAKGNILERFSAQQFPDLHSELNLSSLELGDSALYFCASSVGPGGAQPQHFGDGTRLSIL.

This clonotype has more than one count but fewer than ten. CDR3 in amino acids: CASSLGGTPGSADDEQFF. In DNA, the CDR3 is TGTGCCAGCAGCTTAGGCGGGACTCCAGGGAGTGCCGACGATGAGCAGTTCTTC. This rearrangement joins TRBV13 to TRBJ2-1, with D tentatively TRBD2 (6 bases). Trimming took 0 bases from V and 8 from J, leaving 23 bases between them. The CDR3 has 18 residues. Germline V gene data show CDR1 as PRHDT and CDR2 as FYEKMQ (reference sequence).

The chain links TRBV13 to TRBJ2-2, with D unresolved. The CDR3 loop spans 13 amino acids. Germline-derived CDR1 and CDR2 are PRHDT and FYEKMQ (reference sequence). V dropped 3 bases and J dropped 10 bases, with 12 bases sitting between them. CDR3 amino acids: CASSFSFAEELFF. The CDR3 DNA follows: TGTGCCAGCAGCTTTTCTTTTGCCGAGGAGCTGTTTTTT. Looking up the rest from reference TRBV13 and TRBJ2-2 gives the full variable domain: AAGVIQSPRHLIKEKRETATLKCYPIPRHDTVYWYQQGPGQDPQFLISFYEKMQSDKGSIPDRFSAQQFSDYHSELNMSSLELGDSALYFCASSFSFAEELFFGEGSRLTVL.

This clonotype has ten or more counts. The V gene is TRBV10-3, the J gene TRBJ1-2; D possibly corresponds to TRBD1 (6 bases). CDR3 length equals 14 residues. V lost 3 bases and J lost 1, with 9 bases in between. Germline V gene data show CDR1 as ENHRY and CDR2 as SYGVKD. Here the CDR3 reads CAISELDSNYGYTF. The DNA of the CDR3 is TGTGCCATCAGTGAACTGGACAGTAACTATGGCTACACCTTC.

The chain links TRBV9 to TRBJ1-1; no definite D call. This CDR3 region has 12 residues. V dropped 4 bases and J dropped 10 bases, with 14 bases sitting between them. Germline CDR1 reads SGDLS; CDR2 reads YYNGEE. CDR3 sequence reads: CASSPADHAAFF. The CDR3 DNA sequence: TGTGCCAGCAGCCCAGCCGACCACGCAGCTTTCTTT.